This is a list of T cell receptor beta chains from one sample in a study of T cell responses to AZD1222 COVID-19 vaccine. This table comes from immunoSEQ multiplex PCR, and its TCRdb copy is limited to in-frame clones, with some not included. The repertoire includes more than 100,000 clones, 85% of them detected once, and less than 9.5% sits in the top ten. The input for sequencing was peripheral blood, taken 28 days after the second dose of the MenACWY control vaccine. The receptors were gathered from an adult who received the MenACWY meningococcal vaccine as a control. CDR3s include the opening cysteine and the closing phenylalanine or tryptophan. A D gene is named only where the DNA matches it firmly. Clone size is given for some rows only: seen once, a few or many times, or a class if the clone is expanded.

13,TRBV7-9,TRBD2,NA,TRBJ2-3,CAILAGETDTQYF,TGTGCCATCTTAGCGGGAGAGACAGATACGCAGTATTTT
15,TRBV9,NA,NA,TRBJ1-6,CASSREADGDSPLHF,TGTGCCAGCAGCCGCGAGGCTGATGGTGATTCACCCCTCCACTTT
13,TRBV6-6,NA,NA,TRBJ1-2,CASSSAGDYGYTF,TGTGCCAGCAGTTCCGCGGGGGACTATGGCTACACCTTC
13,TRBV7-2,NA,NA,TRBJ1-5,CASSLIDNQPQHF,TGTGCCAGCAGCTTAATTGACAATCAGCCCCAGCATTTT
12,TRBV21-1,NA,NA,TRBJ1-2,CASSKGMEGYTF,TGTGCCAGCAGCAAAGGTATGGAAGGCTACACCTTC
12,TRBV25-1,NA,NA,TRBJ1-2,CASSGGGAGYTF,TGTGCCAGCAGTGGGGGGGGTGCTGGCTACACCTTC
14,TRBV7-8,NA,NA,TRBJ1-6,CASSPAVGNSPLHF,TGTGCCAGCAGCCCAGCCGTGGGTAATTCACCCCTCCACTTT
15,TRBV27,TRBD1,NA,TRBJ1-1,CASSLYQQGHTEAFF,TGTGCCAGCAGTTTGTACCAACAGGGGCACACTGAAGCTTTCTTT
13,TRBV12-3/TRBV12-4,TRBD2,NA,TRBJ2-5,CATRTSGRETQYF,TGTGCCACTAGGACTAGCGGGAGAGAGACCCAGTACTTC
12,TRBV7-6,NA,NA,TRBJ2-5,CASSPPQETQYF,TGTGCCAGCAGCCCCCCCCAAGAGACCCAGTACTTC
15,TRBV28,NA,NA,TRBJ1-2,CASSFSAGANYGYTF,TGTGCCAGCAGTTTTTCGGCGGGAGCTAACTATGGCTACACCTTC
13,TRBV30,NA,NA,TRBJ1-2,CGGLEPTNYGYTF,TGTGGGGGGTTGGAGCCAACTAACTATGGCTACACCTTC
17,TRBV11-2,TRBD2,NA,TRBJ2-5,CASNGLVAGSWRETQYF,TGTGCCAGCAACGGGTTGGTAGCGGGAAGCTGGCGAGAGACCCAGTACTTC
17,TRBV18,TRBD1,NA,TRBJ1-5,CASSPIGQGVSNQPQHF,TGTGCCAGCTCACCAATAGGACAGGGGGTGAGCAATCAGCCCCAGCATTTT
14,TRBV27,TRBD1,NA,TRBJ1-1,CASSLLVQGARAFF,TGTGCCAGCAGTTTACTTGTGCAGGGGGCTAGGGCTTTCTTT
12,TRBV10-3,NA,NA,TRBJ2-1,CAIKDRLNEQFF,TGTGCCATCAAGGACAGATTAAATGAGCAGTTCTTC
12,TRBV12-3/TRBV12-4,NA,NA,TRBJ1-2,CASTFGGYGYTF,TGTGCCAGCACGTTCGGGGGCTATGGCTACACCTTC
13,TRBV5-1,NA,NA,TRBJ1-1,CASREGQNTEAFF,TGCGCCAGCCGAGAAGGACAGAACACTGAAGCTTTCTTT
12,TRBV2,NA,NA,TRBJ2-3,CASSEGGPRQYF,TGTGCCAGCAGTGAAGGGGGGCCGAGGCAGTATTTT
15,TRBV7-2,NA,NA,TRBJ1-6,CASSSIQDYNSPLHF,TGTGCCAGCAGCTCAATCCAAGACTATAATTCACCCCTCCACTTT
18,TRBV15,NA,NA,TRBJ1-5,CATSRELGERGSNQPQHF,TGTGCCACCAGCAGAGAACTTGGGGAGCGAGGTAGCAATCAGCCCCAGCATTTT
17,TRBV24-1,NA,NA,TRBJ2-1,CATSEGWGERAYNEQFF,TGTGCCACCAGTGAGGGTTGGGGGGAGCGGGCTTACAATGAGCAGTTCTTC
15,TRBV5-1,NA,NA,TRBJ2-5,CASSLAGGAGETQYF,TGCGCCAGCAGCTTGGCGGGGGGCGCGGGAGAGACCCAGTACTTC
18,TRBV5-1,TRBD2,NA,TRBJ2-1,CASSLETWGLAGEDEQFF,TGCGCCAGCAGCTTGGAGACGTGGGGACTAGCGGGGGAGGATGAGCAGTTCTTC
16,TRBV5-1,TRBD1,NA,TRBJ2-3,CASSPTRGQGPDTQYF,TGCGCCAGCAGCCCCACGCGGGGACAGGGTCCCGATACGCAGTATTTT
14,TRBV5-5,TRBD2,once,TRBJ2-7,CASSPGLAGYEQYF,TGTGCCAGCAGCCCGGGACTAGCGGGATACGAGCAGTACTTC
15,TRBV9,NA,NA,TRBJ1-1,CASSQGTGWDTEAFF,TGTGCCAGCAGCCAGGGAACCGGGTGGGACACTGAAGCTTTCTTT
15,TRBV24-1,NA,NA,TRBJ2-1,CATSVWGDRHNEQFF,TGTGCCACCAGTGTTTGGGGAGACAGGCACAATGAGCAGTTCTTC
16,TRBV6-2/TRBV6-3,NA,NA,TRBJ2-1,CASSSSSEIRDNEQFF,TGTGCCAGCAGTTCCTCTAGCGAGATACGCGACAATGAGCAGTTCTTC
14,TRBV9,TRBD1,NA,TRBJ1-2,CASSAPGQGASYTF,TGTGCCAGCAGTGCTCCAGGACAGGGAGCCTCGTACACCTTC
15,TRBV11-3,NA,NA,TRBJ2-5,CASSLGGAVEKTQYF,TGTGCCAGCAGCCTTGGGGGGGCAGTAGAAAAGACCCAGTACTTC
15,TRBV15,NA,NA,TRBJ1-2,CATSTRALPVRGYTF,TGTGCCACCAGCACCCGGGCCCTCCCGGTGCGGGGCTACACCTTC